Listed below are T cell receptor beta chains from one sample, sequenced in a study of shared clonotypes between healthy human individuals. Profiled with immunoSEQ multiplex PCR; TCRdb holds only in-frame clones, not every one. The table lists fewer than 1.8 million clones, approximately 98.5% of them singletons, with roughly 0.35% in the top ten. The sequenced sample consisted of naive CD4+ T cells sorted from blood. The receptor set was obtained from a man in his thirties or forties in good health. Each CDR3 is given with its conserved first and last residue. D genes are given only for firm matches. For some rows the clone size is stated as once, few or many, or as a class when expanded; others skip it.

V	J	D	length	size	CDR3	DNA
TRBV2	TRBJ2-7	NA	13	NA	CASTRGVAGEQYF	TGTGCCAGCACCCGAGGGGTAGCAGGCGAGCAGTACTTC
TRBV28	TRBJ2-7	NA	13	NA	CAGSGGATYEQYF	TGTGCCGGATCGGGCGGGGCTACCTACGAGCAGTACTTC
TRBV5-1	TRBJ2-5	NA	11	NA	CASSFDETQYF	TGCGCCAGCAGCTTCGATGAGACCCAGTACTTC
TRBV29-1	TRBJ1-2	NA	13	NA	CSVDSGASYGYTF	TGCAGCGTTGACTCAGGGGCAAGCTATGGCTACACCTTC
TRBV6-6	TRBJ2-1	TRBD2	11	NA	CASSWGGVGVF	TGTGCCAGCAGTTGGGGGGGAGTCGGGGTCTTC
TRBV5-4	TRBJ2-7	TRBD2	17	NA	CASSLGPQTSGSYEQYF	TGTGCCAGCAGCTTGGGCCCACAGACTAGCGGGAGCTACGAGCAGTACTTC
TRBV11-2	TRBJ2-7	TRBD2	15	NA	CASSLSGGGYYEQYF	TGTGCCAGCAGCTTAAGCGGGGGAGGATACTACGAGCAGTACTTC
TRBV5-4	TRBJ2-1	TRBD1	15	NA	CASSWDRAWYNEQFF	TGTGCCAGCAGCTGGGACAGGGCCTGGTACAATGAGCAGTTCTTC
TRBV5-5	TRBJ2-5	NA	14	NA	CASSKTPQQETQYF	TGTGCCAGCAGCAAGACCCCCCAACAAGAGACCCAGTACTTC
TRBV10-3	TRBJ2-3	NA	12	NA	CAISDDSTTQYF	TGTGCCATCAGTGACGACAGTACAACGCAGTATTTT
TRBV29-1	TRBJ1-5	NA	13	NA	CSVGGGGNQPQHF	TGCAGCGTTGGCGGGGGGGGCAATCAGCCCCAGCATTTT
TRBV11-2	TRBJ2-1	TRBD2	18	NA	CASSGGVAGGPHGNEQFF	TGTGCCAGCAGCGGGGGGGTTGCGGGAGGGCCCCACGGCAATGAGCAGTTCTTC
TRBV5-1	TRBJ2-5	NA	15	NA	CASSSGLEEKETQYF	TGCGCCAGCAGCTCGGGCCTGGAAGAGAAAGAGACCCAGTACTTC
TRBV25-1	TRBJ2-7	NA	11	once	CASSESREQYF	TGTGCCAGCAGTGAATCAAGGGAGCAGTACTTC
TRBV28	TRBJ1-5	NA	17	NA	CASRQKLGGGTNQPQHF	TGTGCCAGCAGACAGAAGCTGGGAGGGGGGACGAATCAGCCCCAGCATTTT
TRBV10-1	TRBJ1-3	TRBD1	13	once	CASSSPGQGRIYF	TGCGCCAGCAGTAGTCCGGGACAGGGTCGGATATATTTT
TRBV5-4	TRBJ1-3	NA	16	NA	CASSLDPTGSGNTIYF	TGTGCCAGCAGCTTGGATCCCACAGGCTCTGGAAACACCATATATTTT
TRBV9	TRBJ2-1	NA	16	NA	CASSVATGRLYNEQFF	TGTGCCAGCAGCGTAGCTACAGGGAGATTGTACAATGAGCAGTTCTTC
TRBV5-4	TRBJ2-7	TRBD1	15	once	CASSLDGTGNHEQYF	TGTGCCAGCAGCTTGGATGGGACAGGGAACCACGAGCAGTACTTC
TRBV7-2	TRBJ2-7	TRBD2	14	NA	CASSFSGRAGEQYF	TGTGCCAGCAGCTTTAGCGGGAGGGCCGGAGAGCAGTACTTC
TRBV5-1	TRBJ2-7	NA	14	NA	CASSLYGRVTVQYF	TGCGCCAGCAGCTTGTACGGCAGGGTTACGGTGCAGTACTTC
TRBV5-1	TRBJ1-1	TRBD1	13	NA	CASRSKGAGEAFF	TGCGCCAGCAGATCAAAGGGGGCGGGTGAAGCTTTCTTT
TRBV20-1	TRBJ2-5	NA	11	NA	CSFRVGETQYF	TGCAGCTTCAGGGTGGGAGAGACCCAGTACTTC
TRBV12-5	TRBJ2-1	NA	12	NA	CASGPGLHEQFF	TGTGCTAGTGGTCCGGGGTTACACGAGCAGTTCTTC
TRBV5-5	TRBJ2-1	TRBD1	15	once	CASAGAGNRGNEQFF	TGTGCCAGCGCCGGGGCAGGGAACAGGGGCAATGAGCAGTTCTTC
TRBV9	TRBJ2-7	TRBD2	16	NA	CASSVGGSGNLYEQYF	TGTGCCAGCAGCGTAGGGGGTAGCGGGAATCTCTACGAGCAGTACTTC
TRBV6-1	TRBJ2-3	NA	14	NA	CASSEVQGTDTQYF	TGTGCCAGCAGTGAGGTTCAGGGCACAGATACGCAGTATTTT
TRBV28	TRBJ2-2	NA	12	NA	CASSLWGRKLFF	TGTGCCAGCAGTTTATGGGGACGGAAGCTGTTTTTT
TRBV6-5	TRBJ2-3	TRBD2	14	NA	CASSYGKLAGAQYF	TGTGCCAGCAGTTACGGAAAGCTAGCGGGGGCGCAGTATTTT
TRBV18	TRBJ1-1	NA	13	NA	CASSPGGNTEAFF	TGTGCCAGCTCACCGGGTGGGAACACTGAAGCTTTCTTT
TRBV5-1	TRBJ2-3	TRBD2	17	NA	CASSSGLAGGSTDTQYF	TGCGCCAGCAGTTCCGGACTAGCGGGAGGGAGCACAGATACGCAGTATTTT
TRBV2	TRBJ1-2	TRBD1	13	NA	CASRRTGGGGYTF	TGTGCCAGCAGGAGGACAGGGGGCGGTGGCTACACCTTC
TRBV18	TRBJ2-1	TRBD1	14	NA	CASSPQQGYNEQFF	TGTGCCAGCTCACCCCAACAGGGGTACAATGAGCAGTTCTTC
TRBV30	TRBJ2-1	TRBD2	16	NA	CAWSVQGGTSGNEQFF	TGTGCCTGGAGTGTACAGGGGGGGACTAGCGGCAATGAGCAGTTCTTC
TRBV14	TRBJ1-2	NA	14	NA	CASSRVTVNYGYTF	TGTGCCAGCAGCCGCGTGACAGTGAACTATGGCTACACCTTC
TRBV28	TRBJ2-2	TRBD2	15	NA	CASTLTGRAPGELFF	TGTGCCAGCACCCTCACGGGGAGGGCCCCCGGGGAGCTGTTTTTT
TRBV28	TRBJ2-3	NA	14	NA	CASGPSRGTDTQYF	TGTGCCAGCGGCCCCTCCAGGGGAACAGATACGCAGTATTTT
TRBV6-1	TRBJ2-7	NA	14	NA	CASTKRGGAGEQYF	TGTGCCAGCACCAAACGAGGGGGCGCGGGGGAGCAGTACTTC
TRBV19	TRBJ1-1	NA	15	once	CASSKGTANGPEAFF	TGTGCCAGTAGTAAAGGGACGGCGAACGGACCTGAAGCTTTCTTT